This T cell receptor beta chain appears in the sequencing data of a study of cytomegalovirus exposure and HLA in healthy donors. For the study at large: Earlier work reported 117 million unique TCR beta sequences from approximately 180 million T cells.

Whole-study findings and limits: Among TCR beta chains, those listed as cytomegalovirus-associated numbered some 170. Despite most TCR sequences being rare, some public TCRs occurred in many donors. A later analysis showed TCR association rates differing by HLA locus, peaking at DRB1 and lowest at HLA-C.

A multiplex PCR was run with 60 Vbeta primers and 13 Jbeta primers. Data came from immunoSEQ multiplex PCR; TCRdb stores just in-frame clones and leaves some out. The sample has around 240,000 clones, around 80% seen once. This clone was counted a few times. Its antigen is unidentified. The V end was cut by 6 bases, the J end by 4 bases, with 10 bases between. Germline CDR1 and CDR2: LNHDA and SQIVND (reference sequence). The CDR3 consists of 13 residues. This receptor was taken from a woman in her thirties or forties in good health and CMV-seropositive. Sequencing was performed on PBMCs. J is TRBJ1-3 and V is TRBV19; D unresolved. In nucleotides, the CDR3 is TGTGCCAGTAGGAGAGGAAGCGGAAACACCATATATTTT. As protein: CASRRGSGNTIYF.